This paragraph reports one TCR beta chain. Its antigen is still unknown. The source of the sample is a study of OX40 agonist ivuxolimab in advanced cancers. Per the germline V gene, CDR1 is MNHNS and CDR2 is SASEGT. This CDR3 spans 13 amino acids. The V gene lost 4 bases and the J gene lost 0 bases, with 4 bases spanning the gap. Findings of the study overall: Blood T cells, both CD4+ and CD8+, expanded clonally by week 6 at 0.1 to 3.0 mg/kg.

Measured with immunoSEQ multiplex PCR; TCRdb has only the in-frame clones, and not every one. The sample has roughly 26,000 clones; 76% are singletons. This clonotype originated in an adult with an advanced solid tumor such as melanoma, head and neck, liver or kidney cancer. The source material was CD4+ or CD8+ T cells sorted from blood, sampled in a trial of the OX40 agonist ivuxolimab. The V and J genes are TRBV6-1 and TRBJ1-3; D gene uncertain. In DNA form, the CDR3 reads TGTGCCAGCAGTGGGACCTCTGGAAACACCATATATTTT. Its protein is CASSGTSGNTIYF.